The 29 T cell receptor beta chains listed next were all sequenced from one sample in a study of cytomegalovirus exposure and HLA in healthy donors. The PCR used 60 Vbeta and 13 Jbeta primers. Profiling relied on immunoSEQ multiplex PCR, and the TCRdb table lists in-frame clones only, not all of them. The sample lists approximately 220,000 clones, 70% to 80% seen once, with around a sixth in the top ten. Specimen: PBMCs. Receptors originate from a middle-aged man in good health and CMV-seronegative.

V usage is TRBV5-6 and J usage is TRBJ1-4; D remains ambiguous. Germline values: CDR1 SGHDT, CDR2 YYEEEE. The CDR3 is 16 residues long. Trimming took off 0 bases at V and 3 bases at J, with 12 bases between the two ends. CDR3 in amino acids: CASSLAGVAANEKLFF. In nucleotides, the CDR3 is TGTGCCAGCAGCTTGGCCGGGGTGGCGGCTAATGAAAAACTGTTTTTT. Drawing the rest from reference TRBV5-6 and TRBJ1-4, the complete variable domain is DAGVTQSPTHLIKTRGQQVTLRCSPKSGHDTVSWYQQALGQGPQFIFQYYEEEERQRGNFPDRFSGHQFPNYSSELNVNALLLGDSALYLCASSLAGVAANEKLFFGSGTQLSVL.

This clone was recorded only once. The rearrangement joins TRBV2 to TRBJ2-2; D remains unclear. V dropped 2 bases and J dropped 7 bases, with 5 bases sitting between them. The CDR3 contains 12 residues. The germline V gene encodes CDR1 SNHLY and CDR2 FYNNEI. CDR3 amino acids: CASSEQLGELFF. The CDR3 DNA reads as TGTGCCAGCAGTGAACAACTCGGGGAGCTGTTTTTT.

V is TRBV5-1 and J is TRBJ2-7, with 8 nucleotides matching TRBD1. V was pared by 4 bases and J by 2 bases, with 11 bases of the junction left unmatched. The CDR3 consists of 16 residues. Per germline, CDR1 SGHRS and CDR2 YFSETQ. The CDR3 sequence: CASSPSGGQATYEQYF. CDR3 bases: TGCGCCAGCAGCCCATCTGGGGGACAGGCTACCTACGAGCAGTACTTC. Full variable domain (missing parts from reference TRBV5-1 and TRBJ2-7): KAGVTQTPRYLIKTRGQQVTLSCSPISGHRSVSWYQQTPGQGLQFLFEYFSETQRNKGNFPGRFSGRQFSNSRSEMNVSTLELGDSALYLCASSPSGGQATYEQYFGPGTRLTVT.

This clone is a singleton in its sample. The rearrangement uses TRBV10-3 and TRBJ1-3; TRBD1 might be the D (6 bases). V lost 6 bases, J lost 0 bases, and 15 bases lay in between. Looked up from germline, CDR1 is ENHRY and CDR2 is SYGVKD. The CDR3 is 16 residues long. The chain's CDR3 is CAISEGTLLSGNTIYF. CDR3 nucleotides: TGTGCCATCAGCGAAGGGACACTACTCTCTGGAAACACCATATATTTT.

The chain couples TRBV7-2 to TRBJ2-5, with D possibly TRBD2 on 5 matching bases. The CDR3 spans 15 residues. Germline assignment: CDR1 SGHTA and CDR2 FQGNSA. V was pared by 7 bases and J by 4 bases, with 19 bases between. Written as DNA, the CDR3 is TGTGCCAGCACCCCCACGTGGGAGTTGGTAGAGACCCAGTACTTC. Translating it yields CASTPTWELVETQYF.

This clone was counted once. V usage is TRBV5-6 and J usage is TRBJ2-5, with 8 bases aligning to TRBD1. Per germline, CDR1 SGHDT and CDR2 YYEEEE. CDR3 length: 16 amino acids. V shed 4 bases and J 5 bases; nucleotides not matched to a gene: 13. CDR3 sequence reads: CASSRGQGALGETQYF. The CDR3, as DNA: TGTGCCAGCAGCCGGGGCCAGGGGGCCCTGGGGGAGACCCAGTACTTC. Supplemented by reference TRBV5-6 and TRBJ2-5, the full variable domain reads DAGVTQSPTHLIKTRGQQVTLRCSPKSGHDTVSWYQQALGQGPQFIFQYYEEEERQRGNFPDRFSGHQFPNYSSELNVNALLLGDSALYLCASSRGQGALGETQYFGPGTRLLVL.

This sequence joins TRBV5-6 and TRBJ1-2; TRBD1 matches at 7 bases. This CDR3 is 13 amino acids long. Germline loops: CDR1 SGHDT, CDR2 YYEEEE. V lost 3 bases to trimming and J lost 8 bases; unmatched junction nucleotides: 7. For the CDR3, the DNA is TGTGCCAGCAGCTACGCGAGGGACAGCGGCTACACCTTC. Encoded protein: CASSYARDSGYTF. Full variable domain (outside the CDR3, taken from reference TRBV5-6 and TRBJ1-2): DAGVTQSPTHLIKTRGQQVTLRCSPKSGHDTVSWYQQALGQGPQFIFQYYEEEERQRGNFPDRFSGHQFPNYSSELNVNALLLGDSALYLCASSYARDSGYTFGSGTRLTVV.

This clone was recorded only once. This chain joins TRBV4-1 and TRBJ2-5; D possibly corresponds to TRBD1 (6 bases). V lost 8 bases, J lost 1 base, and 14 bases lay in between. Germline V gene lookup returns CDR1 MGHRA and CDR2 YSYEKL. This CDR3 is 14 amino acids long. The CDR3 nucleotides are TGCGCCAGCGCCCTACAGGGTAGCCAAGAGACCCAGTACTTC. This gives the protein CASALQGSQETQYF.

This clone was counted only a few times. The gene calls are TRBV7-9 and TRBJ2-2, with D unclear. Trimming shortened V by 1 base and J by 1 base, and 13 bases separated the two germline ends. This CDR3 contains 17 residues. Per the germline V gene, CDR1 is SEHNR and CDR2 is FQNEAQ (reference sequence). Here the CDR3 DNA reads TGTGCCAGCAGCTTAGGATCCGGAGTTAGGAACACCGGGGAGCTGTTTTTT. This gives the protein CASSLGSGVRNTGELFF.

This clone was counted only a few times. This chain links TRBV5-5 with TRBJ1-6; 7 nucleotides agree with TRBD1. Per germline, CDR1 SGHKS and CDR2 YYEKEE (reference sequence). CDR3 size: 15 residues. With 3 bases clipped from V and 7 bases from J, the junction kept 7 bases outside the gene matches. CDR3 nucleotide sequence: TGTGCCAGCAGCTCTGTCTCGACAGGGAATTCACCCCTCCACTTT. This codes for CASSSVSTGNSPLHF.

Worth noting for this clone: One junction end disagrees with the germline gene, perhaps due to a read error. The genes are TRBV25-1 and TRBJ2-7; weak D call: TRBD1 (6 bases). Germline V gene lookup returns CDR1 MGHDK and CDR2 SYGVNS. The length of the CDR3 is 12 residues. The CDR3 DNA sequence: TGTGCCAGCACCAGGGACACCGGAATGCCTAACTTC. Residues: CASTRDTGMPNF.

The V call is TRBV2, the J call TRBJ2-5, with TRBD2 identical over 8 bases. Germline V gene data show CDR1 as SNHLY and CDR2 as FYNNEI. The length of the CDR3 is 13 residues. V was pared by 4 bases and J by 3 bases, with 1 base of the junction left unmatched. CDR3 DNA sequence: TGTGCCAGCAGTGGACTAGCGAAAGAGACCCAGTACTTC. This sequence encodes CASSGLAKETQYF. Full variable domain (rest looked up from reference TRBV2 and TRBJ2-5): EPEVTQTPSHQVTQMGQEVILRCVPISNHLYFYWYRQILGQKVEFLVSFYNNEISEKSEIFDDQFSVERPDGSNFTLKIRSTKLEDSAMYFCASSGLAKETQYFGPGTRLLVL.

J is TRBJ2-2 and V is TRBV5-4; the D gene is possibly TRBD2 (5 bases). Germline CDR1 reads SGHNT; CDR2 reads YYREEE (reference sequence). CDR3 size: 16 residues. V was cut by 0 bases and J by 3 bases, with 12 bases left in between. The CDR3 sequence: CASSLDGRGDTGELFF. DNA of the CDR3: TGTGCCAGCAGCTTGGACGGTCGGGGAGACACCGGGGAGCTGTTTTTT. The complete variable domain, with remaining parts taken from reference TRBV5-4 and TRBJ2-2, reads ETGVTQSPTHLIKTRGQQVTLRCSSQSGHNTVSWYQQALGQGPQFIFQYYREEENGRGNFPPRFSGLQFPNYSSELNVNALELDDSALYLCASSLDGRGDTGELFFGEGSRLTVL.

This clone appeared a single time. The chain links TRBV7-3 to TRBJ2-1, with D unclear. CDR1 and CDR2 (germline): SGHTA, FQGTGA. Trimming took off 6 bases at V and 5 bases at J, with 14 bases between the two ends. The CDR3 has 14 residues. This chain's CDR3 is CASSQTGGNNEQFF. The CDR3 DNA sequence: TGTGCCAGCAGTCAAACGGGTGGAAACAATGAGCAGTTCTTC.

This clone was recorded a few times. For the CDR3, the DNA is TGTGCCAGCAGGCTAGCGATCAGCTCCTACAATGAGCAGTTCTTC. Translating gives CASRLAISSYNEQFF. The chain couples TRBV2 to TRBJ2-1; tentatively, D is TRBD2 (6 bases). Between the trimmed V and J ends, which lost 6 bases and 0 bases, there was a span of 12 bases. CDR1 SNHLY and CDR2 FYNNEI come from the germline V gene. This CDR3 has 15 residues.

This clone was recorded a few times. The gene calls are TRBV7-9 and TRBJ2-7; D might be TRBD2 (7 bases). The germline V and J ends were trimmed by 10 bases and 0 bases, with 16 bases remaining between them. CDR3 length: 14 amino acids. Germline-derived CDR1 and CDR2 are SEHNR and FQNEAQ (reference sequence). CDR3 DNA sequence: TGTGCCACCCAAGGGGGGGGACCCTCCTACGAGCAGTACTTC. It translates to CATQGGGPSYEQYF.

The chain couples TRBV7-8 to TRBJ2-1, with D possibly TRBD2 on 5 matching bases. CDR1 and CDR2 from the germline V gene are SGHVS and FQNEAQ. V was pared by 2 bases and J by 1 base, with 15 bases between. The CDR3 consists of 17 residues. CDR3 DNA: TGTGCCAGCAGCTTACTATACGGGGAAGGGTCCTACAATGAGCAGTTCTTC. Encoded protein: CASSLLYGEGSYNEQFF. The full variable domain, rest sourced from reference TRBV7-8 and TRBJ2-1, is GAGVSQSPRYKVAKRGQDVALRCDPISGHVSLFWYQQALGQGPEFLTYFQNEAQLDKSGLPSDRFFAERPEGSVSTLKIQRTQQEDSAVYLCASSLLYGEGSYNEQFFGPGTRLTVL.

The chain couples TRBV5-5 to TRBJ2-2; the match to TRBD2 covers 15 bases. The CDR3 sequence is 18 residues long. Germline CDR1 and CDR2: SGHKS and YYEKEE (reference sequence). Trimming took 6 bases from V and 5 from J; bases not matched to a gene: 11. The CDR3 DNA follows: TGTGCCAGCAACCTAGGACTAGCGGGAGGGAGTGGTACCGGGGAGCTGTTTTTT. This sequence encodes CASNLGLAGGSGTGELFF.

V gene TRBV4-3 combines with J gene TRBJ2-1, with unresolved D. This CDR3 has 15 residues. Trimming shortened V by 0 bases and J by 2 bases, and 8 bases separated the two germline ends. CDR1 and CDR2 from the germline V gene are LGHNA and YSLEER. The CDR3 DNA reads TGCGCCAGCAGCCAAGATTTCCTTCCCTACAATGAGCAGTTCTTC. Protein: CASSQDFLPYNEQFF.

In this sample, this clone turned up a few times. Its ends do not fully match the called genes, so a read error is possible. The CDR3 spells CASSAGQGVFNF. In DNA, the CDR3 is TGCGCCAGCAGCGCTGGACAGGGAGTCTTTAACTTC. The chain carries TRBV5-1 and TRBJ2-7; 8 bases align to TRBD1. In germline, CDR1 is SGHRS, CDR2 YFSETQ. CDR3 length equals 12 residues.

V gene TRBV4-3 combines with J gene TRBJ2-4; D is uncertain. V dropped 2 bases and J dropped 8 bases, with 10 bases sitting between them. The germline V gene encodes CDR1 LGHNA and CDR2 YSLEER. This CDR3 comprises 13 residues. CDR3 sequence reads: CASSQHTKDIQYF. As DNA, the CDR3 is TGCGCCAGCAGCCAACACACGAAAGACATTCAGTACTTC.

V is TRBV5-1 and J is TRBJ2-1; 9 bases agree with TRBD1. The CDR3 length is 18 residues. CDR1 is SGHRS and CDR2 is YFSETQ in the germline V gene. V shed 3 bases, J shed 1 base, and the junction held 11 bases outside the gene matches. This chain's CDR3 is CASSYFKGTGKSYNEQFF. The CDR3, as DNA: TGCGCCAGCAGCTATTTTAAAGGGACAGGGAAATCCTACAATGAGCAGTTCTTC.

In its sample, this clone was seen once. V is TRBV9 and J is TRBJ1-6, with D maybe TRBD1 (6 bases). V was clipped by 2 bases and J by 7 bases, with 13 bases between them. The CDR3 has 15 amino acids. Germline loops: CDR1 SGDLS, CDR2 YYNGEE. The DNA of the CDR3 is TGTGCCAGCAGCGTCGACAGGTATCGGAATTCACCCCTCCACTTT. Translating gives CASSVDRYRNSPLHF.

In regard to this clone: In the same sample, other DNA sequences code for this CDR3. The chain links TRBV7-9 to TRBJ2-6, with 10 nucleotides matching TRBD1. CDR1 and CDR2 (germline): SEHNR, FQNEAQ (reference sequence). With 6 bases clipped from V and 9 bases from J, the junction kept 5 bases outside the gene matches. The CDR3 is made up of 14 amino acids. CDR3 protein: CASSRQGALNVLTF. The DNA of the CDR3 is TGTGCCAGCAGTCGACAGGGGGCCCTCAACGTCCTGACTTTC.

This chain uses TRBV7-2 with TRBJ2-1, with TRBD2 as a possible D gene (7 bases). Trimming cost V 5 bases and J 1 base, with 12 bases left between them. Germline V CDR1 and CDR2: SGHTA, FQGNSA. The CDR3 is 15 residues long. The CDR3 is CASSVRGGSYNEQFF. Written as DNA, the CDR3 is TGTGCCAGCAGCGTAAGGGGGGGGTCCTACAATGAGCAGTTCTTC.

The CDR3 is CASSGTGMDEQFF. The DNA for the CDR3 is TGCGCCAGCAGCGGGACAGGGATGGATGAGCAGTTCTTC. This chain links TRBV10-1 with TRBJ2-1; 9 positions match TRBD1. With V trimmed by 6 bases and J by 8 bases, 5 bases remained unmatched. The CDR3 totals 13 residues. Germline V gene lookup returns CDR1 WNHNN and CDR2 SYGVQD (reference sequence).

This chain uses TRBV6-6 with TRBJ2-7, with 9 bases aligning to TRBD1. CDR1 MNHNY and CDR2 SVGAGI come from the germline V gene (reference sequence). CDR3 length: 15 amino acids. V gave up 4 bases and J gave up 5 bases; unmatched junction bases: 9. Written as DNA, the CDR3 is TGTGCCAGCAGTTCGCGGGACAGGGAGGTCAACGAGCAGTACTTC. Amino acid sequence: CASSSRDREVNEQYF.

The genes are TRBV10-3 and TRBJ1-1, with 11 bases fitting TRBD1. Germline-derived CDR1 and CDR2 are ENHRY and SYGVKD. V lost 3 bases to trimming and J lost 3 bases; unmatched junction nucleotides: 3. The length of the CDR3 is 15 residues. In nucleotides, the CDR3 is TGTGCCATCAGTGATGGGGGACAGGGGGACACTGAAGCTTTCTTT. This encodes CAISDGGQGDTEAFF.

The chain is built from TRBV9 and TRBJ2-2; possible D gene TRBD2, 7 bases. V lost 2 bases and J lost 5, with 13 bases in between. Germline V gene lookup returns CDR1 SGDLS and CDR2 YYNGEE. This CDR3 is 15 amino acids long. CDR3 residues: CASSVSGGRTGELFF. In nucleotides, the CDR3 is TGTGCCAGCAGCGTGTCGGGGGGCCGGACCGGGGAGCTGTTTTTT.